This T cell receptor beta chain was observed in a study of CD8+ T cells in alopecia areata. Study summary: Tofacitinib ran for 6 to 18 months before 6 months off drug. Percent of scalp involved defined treated patients' severity scores.

Whole-study findings and limits: Among the 100 top clones, expanded CD8+ clones, like scalp clonality, were significantly decreased by tofacitinib.

Treatment here: oral pan-JAK inhibitor, 5-10 mg twice daily. To note about this clone: Its antigen remains unidentified.

Investigators isolated RNA and reverse transcribed it into cDNA to act as the sequencing template. The assay was immunoSEQ multiplex PCR, and TCRdb's table has in-frame clones only and misses some. Of some 190,000 clones in the sample, just under 65% were seen once. The ends were cut back, 3 bases at V and 10 bases at J, with 9 bases in the middle. CDR1 is SQVTM and CDR2 is ANQGSEA in the germline V gene. This CDR3 has 10 residues. The V call is TRBV29-1, the J call TRBJ1-2, with D maybe TRBD1 (6 bases). The sequences come from CD4+ T cells sorted from blood, collected between weeks 47 and 50, from a patient treated with tofacitinib. This sequence was found in a human donor with alopecia areata. The CDR3 DNA follows: TGCAGCGTTGAGGACAGTTACTACACCTTC. It specifies CSVEDSYYTF.